This passage covers 26 T cell receptor beta chains from one sample sequenced in a study of cytomegalovirus exposure and HLA in healthy donors. With 60 Vbeta and 13 Jbeta primers, the PCR was carried out. Measured with immunoSEQ multiplex PCR; TCRdb has only the in-frame clones, and not every one. Of 160,000 or so clones listed, 80% to 90% were seen once; the top ten hold 2% to 2.5%. Material: PBMCs. Receptors were obtained from a woman between 18 and 29 years old in good health and CMV-seronegative.

Note on this clone: One end of the junction varies from germline; a read error may be responsible. The V gene is TRBV7-9, the J gene TRBJ1-2; D is possibly TRBD1 (5 bases). The germline gives CDR1 SEHNR, CDR2 FQNEAQ (reference sequence). This CDR3 is built from 15 residues. The CDR3 sequence: CSSSLVGGANYGYTF. DNA for the CDR3: TGTTCCAGCAGCTTAGTCGGGGGGGCTAACTATGGCTACACCTTC.

This chain joins TRBV6-1 and TRBJ2-3; the match to TRBD1 covers 10 bases. Per the germline V gene, CDR1 is MNHNS and CDR2 is SASEGT. J gave up 4 bases and V 3 bases, and 7 bases lay outside the gene matches. The CDR3 covers 16 residues. DNA of the CDR3: TGTGCCAGCAGTGAGTTCCAAGGACAGGGGGCAGATACGCAGTATTTT. Its translation is CASSEFQGQGADTQYF.

The chain uses TRBV29-1 and TRBJ2-7; 15 bases are a match to TRBD2. The CDR3 is 14 amino acids. Unmatched junction bases numbered 5, after V lost 3 bases and J lost 8 bases. Germline CDR1 reads SQVTM; CDR2 reads ANQGSEA. The CDR3 DNA reads TGCAGCGTTGAGGGACTAGCGGGGGGTTTGAAGCAGTACTTC. Translated, it gives CSVEGLAGGLKQYF.

The chain uses TRBV28 and TRBJ1-5; no clear D gene. The V end lost 5 bases, the J end lost 7 bases, and 15 bases lay between the germline ends. The CDR3 totals 14 residues. Germline V gives CDR1 MDHEN, CDR2 SYDVKM. The CDR3, as DNA: TGTGCCAGCAGTCTCTTTTCAGTTTACCAGCCCCAGCATTTT. Encoded protein: CASSLFSVYQPQHF.

The chain is built from TRBV25-1 and TRBJ2-1, with D possibly matching TRBD1 (6 bases). The CDR3 is 12 amino acids. V was cut by 6 bases and J by 3 bases, with 6 bases left in between. Germline V CDR1 and CDR2: MGHDK, SYGVNS. The CDR3 sequence is CASRQGYNEQFF. The CDR3 bases are TGTGCCAGCAGACAGGGCTACAATGAGCAGTTCTTC.

The genes are TRBV29-1 and TRBJ2-3, with 10 positions matching TRBD2. CDR3 size: 15 residues. J gave up 6 bases and V 4 bases, and 10 bases lay outside the gene matches. Germline V gene data show CDR1 as SQVTM and CDR2 as ANQGSEA. The CDR3 protein is CSVGGTSASPDTQYF. DNA for the CDR3: TGCAGCGTTGGAGGGACTAGCGCCTCGCCCGATACGCAGTATTTT.

The V gene is TRBV13, the J gene TRBJ2-1; 13 bases align to TRBD2. J lost 7 bases, V lost 0 bases, and 9 bases had no gene match. The CDR3 has 18 residues. Germline-derived CDR1 and CDR2 are PRHDT and FYEKMQ (reference sequence). Here the CDR3 DNA reads TGTGCCAGCAGCTTAGGGACTAGCGGGAGGAGGTTGGGGAATGAGCAGTTCTTC. Translating gives CASSLGTSGRRLGNEQFF. Combining the CDR3 with reference TRBV13 and TRBJ2-1 gives the whole variable domain AAGVIQSPRHLIKEKRETATLKCYPIPRHDTVYWYQQGPGQDPQFLISFYEKMQSDKGSIPDRFSAQQFSDYHSELNMSSLELGDSALYFCASSLGTSGRRLGNEQFFGPGTRLTVL.

This clone was seen only a few times. The chain employs TRBV6-1 and TRBJ2-7, with 9 bases identical to TRBD1. Germline loops: CDR1 MNHNS, CDR2 SASEGT. V gave up 7 bases and J gave up 0 bases; unmatched junction bases: 7. The CDR3 consists of 15 residues. The CDR3 DNA sequence: TGTGCCAGCAAAGGGGACAGGGCCAGCTCCTACGAGCAGTACTTC. Encoded protein: CASKGDRASSYEQYF.

This clone was detected only a few times. The genes are TRBV9 and TRBJ1-2, with 9 bases lining up with TRBD1. The germline CDR1 and CDR2 sequences are SGDLS and YYNGEE. The CDR3 runs to 14 residues. Trimming removed 2 bases from V and 5 bases from J; junction bases left unmatched: 4. CDR3 sequence (DNA): TGTGCCAGCAGCGTGACAGGGGGGAATTATGGCTACACCTTC. It is translated as CASSVTGGNYGYTF.

The chain carries TRBV5-1 and TRBJ2-5; D call uncertain. Germline V gives CDR1 SGHRS, CDR2 YFSETQ. V lost 3 bases and J lost 4, with 10 bases in between. The CDR3 sequence is 13 residues long. Here the CDR3 reads CASSSLSPETQYF. The DNA of the CDR3 is TGCGCCAGCAGCTCCCTAAGTCCAGAGACCCAGTACTTC.

The chain couples TRBV10-3 to TRBJ1-6, with 7 bases fitting TRBD1. The germline CDR1 and CDR2 sequences are ENHRY and SYGVKD. Germline trimming cut 4 bases from V and 5 bases from J; bases unmatched to any gene: 5. The CDR3 length is 15 residues. The CDR3 protein is CAISGTGLDNSPLHF. CDR3 DNA: TGTGCCATCAGTGGGACAGGTCTTGATAATTCACCCCTCCACTTT.

This chain links TRBV14 with TRBJ1-2; TRBD1 matches at 7 bases. Germline V gene data show CDR1 as SGHDN and CDR2 as FVKESK. V shed 4 bases and J 8 bases; nucleotides not matched to a gene: 4. The CDR3 extends over 12 amino acids. The CDR3 loop reads CASSLTGVGYTF. The CDR3, as DNA: TGTGCCAGCAGCCTTACAGGGGTCGGCTACACCTTC. Complete variable domain (other parts from reference TRBV14 and TRBJ1-2): EAGVTQFPSHSVIEKGQTVTLRCDPISGHDNLYWYRRVMGKEIKFLLHFVKESKQDESGMPNNRFLAERTGGTYSTLKVQPAELEDSGVYFCASSLTGVGYTFGSGTRLTVV.

In DNA form, the CDR3 reads TGCGCCAGCAGCCCCGAGGGGAGGGCAGGAGAGACCCAGTACTTC. Translating it yields CASSPEGRAGETQYF. V gene TRBV4-1 combines with J gene TRBJ2-5, with TRBD2 identical over 7 bases. There are 15 residues in the CDR3. The germline V gene has CDR1 MGHRA and CDR2 YSYEKL. The J segment lost 4 bases and the V segment lost 4 bases, leaving 9 bases of the junction unmatched.

This clone appeared a few times. The rearrangement links TRBV28 to TRBJ1-4; 9 bases are a match to TRBD1. Germline assignment: CDR1 MDHEN and CDR2 SYDVKM. The CDR3 has 14 residues. Trimming took 4 bases from V and 16 from J; bases not matched to a gene: 13. The CDR3 loop is CASSSHGQGRAPFF. The CDR3 DNA follows: TGTGCCAGCAGTTCCCACGGACAGGGGAGAGCTCCGTTTTTT.

The rearrangement uses TRBV25-1 and TRBJ1-2; 7 bases align to TRBD1. Germline lookup yields CDR1 MGHDK and CDR2 SYGVNS. V dropped 3 bases and J dropped 3; count of bases not matched to a gene: 4. This CDR3 region has 14 residues. CDR3 region: CASSETGSDYGYTF. CDR3 DNA sequence: TGTGCCAGCAGTGAGACAGGGTCGGACTATGGCTACACCTTC.

V is TRBV7-2 and J is TRBJ2-1; 7 bases map to TRBD2. The junction had 1 base not matched to a gene; V was cut back by 0 bases and J by 2 bases. CDR3 length: 15 residues. Germline V gene sequence: CDR1 SGHTA, CDR2 FQGNSA. The CDR3 bases are TGTGCCAGCAGCTTAGCCGGGGGGACCTACAATGAGCAGTTCTTC. Protein sequence: CASSLAGGTYNEQFF.

CDR3 sequence: CASSATGTVYNEQFF. The CDR3 nucleotides are TGTGCCAGCAGTGCTACCGGGACAGTATACAATGAGCAGTTCTTC. The chain couples TRBV6-1 to TRBJ2-1; TRBD1 agrees at 7 bases. Germline V lookup: CDR1 MNHNS, CDR2 SASEGT. This CDR3 spans 15 amino acids. V lost 4 bases and J lost 4; bases outside the gene matches: 7.

The CDR3 sequence is CASSVGQVYEQYF. CDR3 bases: TGTGCCAGCAGCGTAGGCCAGGTCTACGAGCAGTACTTC. The chain combines TRBV9 with TRBJ2-7; no reliable D call. V lost 0 bases, J lost 3 bases, and 7 bases lay in between. Germline loops: CDR1 SGDLS, CDR2 YYNGEE. The CDR3 runs to 13 residues. Combining the CDR3 with reference TRBV9 and TRBJ2-7 gives the whole variable domain DSGVTQTPKHLITATGQRVTLRCSPRSGDLSVYWYQQSLDQGLQFLIQYYNGEERAKGNILERFSAQQFPDLHSELNLSSLELGDSALYFCASSVGQVYEQYFGPGTRLTVT.

The chain recombines TRBV5-1 with TRBJ2-5; the D gene is possibly TRBD2 (7 bases). The V end lost 0 bases, the J end lost 2 bases, and 14 bases lay between the germline ends. Germline V gene lookup returns CDR1 SGHRS and CDR2 YFSETQ. This CDR3 has 16 amino acids. The CDR3 nucleotides are TGCGCCAGCAGCTTGGCGGCGGGGGCCCTTCAAGAGACCCAGTACTTC. Its protein is CASSLAAGALQETQYF.

The chain carries TRBV7-9 and TRBJ2-1, with 14 bases aligning to TRBD2. The CDR3 totals 15 residues. Germline CDR1 reads SEHNR; CDR2 reads FQNEAQ (reference sequence). J gave up 8 bases and V 5 bases, and 5 bases lay outside the gene matches. CDR3 DNA sequence: TGTGCCAGCAGCCCGGGACTAGCGGGAGCATATGAGCAGTTCTTC. This gives the protein CASSPGLAGAYEQFF.

In its sample, this clone was seen once. The chain combines TRBV28 with TRBJ1-2, with D perhaps TRBD1 (5 bases). V was pared by 7 bases and J by 6 bases, with 15 bases between. CDR1 and CDR2 (germline): MDHEN, SYDVKM. There are 13 residues in the CDR3. CDR3 sequence: CASILRGGNGYTF. The CDR3, as DNA: TGTGCCAGCATTCTTCGGGGGGGGAATGGCTACACCTTC.

CDR3 region: CASSQEARANYGYTF. The CDR3 DNA reads TGCGCCAGCAGCCAAGAGGCTCGGGCTAACTATGGCTACACCTTC. This rearrangement joins TRBV4-3 to TRBJ1-2, with no clear D. Trimming removed 0 bases at V and 0 bases at J, with 8 bases between. The CDR3 is made up of 15 amino acids. Per the germline V gene, CDR1 is LGHNA and CDR2 is YSLEER.

The genes are TRBV5-1 and TRBJ2-7, with a weak D call TRBD1 (5 bases). The length of the CDR3 is 15 residues. Looked up from germline, CDR1 is SGHRS and CDR2 is YFSETQ. Trimming cost V 1 base and J 0 bases, with 11 bases left between them. The CDR3 region is CASSLLPGASYEQYF. DNA of the CDR3: TGCGCCAGCAGCTTGCTTCCTGGGGCCTCCTACGAGCAGTACTTC.

This chain uses TRBV5-6 with TRBJ1-6, with a weak D call TRBD1 (5 bases). V shed 0 bases and J shed 8 bases, with 15 bases lying between them. CDR1 is SGHDT, CDR2 YYEEEE, per germline. The CDR3 sequence is 16 residues long. CDR3 sequence: CASSLEVEGAHSPLHF. Written as DNA, the CDR3 is TGTGCCAGCAGCTTGGAGGTCGAAGGGGCCCATTCACCCCTCCACTTT.

The chain recombines TRBV27 with TRBJ2-7; possibly TRBD2 for D (7 bases). Looked up from germline, CDR1 is MNHEY and CDR2 is SMNVEV (reference sequence). The V end was cut by 3 bases, the J end by 3 bases, with 12 bases between. CDR3 length equals 14 residues. The CDR3 here is CASSLGGLIYEQYF. CDR3 nucleotide sequence: TGTGCCAGCAGTTTGGGGGGGCTGATCTACGAGCAGTACTTC.

The chain couples TRBV27 to TRBJ2-5; 12 bases align to TRBD2. The better agreement between TRBJ2-7 and the DNA end casts doubt on the J call. This CDR3 spans 16 amino acids. CDR1 and CDR2 (germline): MNHEY, SMNVEV (reference sequence). The CDR3: CASSLFSSGGVYEQYF. The CDR3 nucleotides are TGTGCCAGCAGTTTATTTTCTAGCGGGGGGGTTTACGAGCAGTACTTC.